This passage covers 6 T cell receptor beta chains from one sample sequenced in a study of blood T cell repertoires in COVID-19. The method was immunoSEQ multiplex PCR; TCRdb's version includes in-frame clones alone and lacks a portion of them. This repertoire shows roughly 390,000 clones, about 87% found once; its top ten account for about 9.4%. Sequencing used peripheral blood. The receptors were sampled from a young woman with COVID-19, enrolled during active disease.

This chain links TRBV29-1 with TRBJ2-1; 8 bases agree with TRBD2. J lost 4 bases, V lost 3 bases, and 8 bases had no gene match. The CDR3 has 15 residues. Germline CDR1 SQVTM, CDR2 ANQGSEA. CDR3 residues: CSVEYISGVYNEQFF. As DNA, the CDR3 is TGCAGCGTTGAGTATATTAGCGGGGTTTACAATGAGCAGTTCTTC.

The V call is TRBV30, the J call TRBJ1-1, with D possibly matching TRBD1 (5 bases). This CDR3 spans 13 amino acids. Germline assignment: CDR1 GTSNPN and CDR2 SVGIG (reference sequence). V lost 5 bases, J lost 1 base, and 11 bases lay in between. This chain's CDR3 is CAWQTDWNTEAFF. For the CDR3, the DNA is TGTGCCTGGCAGACAGATTGGAACACTGAAGCTTTCTTT. Full variable domain (rest looked up from reference TRBV30 and TRBJ1-1): SQTIHQWPATLVQPVGSPLSLECTVEGTSNPNLYWYRQAAGRGLQLLFYSVGIGQISSEVPQNLSASRPQDRQFILSSKKLLLSDSGFYLCAWQTDWNTEAFFGQGTRLTVV.

This chain's CDR3 is CASSLRAAGATNEKLFF. The CDR3, as DNA: TGTGCCAGCAGTTTGAGAGCTGCCGGGGCAACTAATGAAAAACTGTTTTTT. This chain joins TRBV28 and TRBJ1-4; no definite D call. Germline-derived CDR1 and CDR2 are MDHEN and SYDVKM. The CDR3 spans 17 residues. The V gene lost 3 bases and the J gene lost 0 bases, with 14 bases spanning the gap. The variable domain in full, with the rest retrieved from reference TRBV28 and TRBJ1-4, is DVKVTQSSRYLVKRTGEKVFLECVQDMDHENMFWYRQDPGLGLRLIYFSYDVKMKEKGDIPEGYSVSREKKERFSLILESASTNQTSMYLCASSLRAAGATNEKLFFGSGTQLSVL.

V is TRBV12-3 or TRBV12-4 and J is TRBJ1-2; no definite D call. Trimming took 5 bases from V and 4 from J, leaving 11 bases between them. The CDR3 spans 13 residues. The CDR3 coding sequence is TGTGCCAGCAGTCAAACAGCGGGCTATGGCTACACCTTC. This encodes CASSQTAGYGYTF.

The table lists this clone with a count of one. The CDR3 loop is CASRLASSIDTQYF. CDR3 in DNA: TGCGCCAGCAGACTAGCTTCCTCTATAGATACGCAGTATTTT. The J gene is TRBJ2-3, the V gene TRBV10-2, with D possibly TRBD2 on 6 matching bases. This CDR3 is built from 14 residues. CDR1 and CDR2 (germline): WSHSY, SAAADI. Trimming stripped 6 bases from V and 5 bases from J, with 15 bases between.

The chain carries TRBV9 and TRBJ2-2, with 10 bases that match TRBD2. The germline gives CDR1 SGDLS, CDR2 YYNGEE. This CDR3 has 18 residues. The V segment lost 3 bases and the J segment 3 bases; nucleotides outside the gene matches: 11. CDR3 DNA sequence: TGTGCCAGCAGCGAAGTCCTAGCGGGAGTTAGGGACACCGGGGAGCTGTTTTTT. Translated, it gives CASSEVLAGVRDTGELFF. Supplemented by reference TRBV9 and TRBJ2-2, the full variable domain reads DSGVTQTPKHLITATGQRVTLRCSPRSGDLSVYWYQQSLDQGLQFLIQYYNGEERAKGNILERFSAQQFPDLHSELNLSSLELGDSALYFCASSEVLAGVRDTGELFFGEGSRLTVL.